The 28 T cell receptor beta chains given below trace back to one sample, sequenced in a study of cytomegalovirus exposure and HLA in healthy donors (dated by TCRdb to 2015 to 2018). Library prep was done by the immunoSEQ multiplex PCR assay. The multiplex PCR relied on a mix of 60 forward primers for TCR Vbeta segments and 13 reverse primers for TCR Jbeta segments. Held by TCRdb, this immuneACCESS table contains in-frame sequences only and omits some clones. Under half of the omission traces to an unresolved V gene where checked; the cause of the rest is unknown. Within this sample are about 190,000 clones, with over 75% of them counted one time only. The top ten clones comprise around 4% of the sample. The specimen was PBMCs. The receptors stem from a man aged 50 to 59 in good health and CMV-seronegative.

The J gene is TRBJ2-5, the V gene TRBV11-2, with TRBD1 matching 9 bases. The CDR3 is 16 residues long. Germline values: CDR1 SGHAT, CDR2 FQNNGV. J lost 11 bases, V lost 5 bases, and 18 bases had no gene match. The CDR3 coding sequence is TGTGCCAGCAGCCCCCCTCGGACAGGGGCCTCTATAGGGCAGTACTTC. This translates into CASSPPRTGASIGQYF.

The chain couples TRBV11-3 to TRBJ2-5, with 7 bases fitting TRBD1. The CDR3 is 15 amino acids. The V segment lost 5 bases and the J segment 4 bases; nucleotides outside the gene matches: 10. Per germline, CDR1 SGHNT and CDR2 YENEEA. CDR3 in amino acids: CASSKRQGFGETQYF. The DNA for the CDR3 is TGTGCCAGCAGCAAACGACAGGGTTTTGGAGAGACCCAGTACTTC.

CDR3 loop: CASSPSRADEQYF. CDR3 nucleotide sequence: TGTGCCAGCAGTCCCTCCAGGGCGGACGAGCAGTACTTC. The chain carries TRBV2 and TRBJ2-7, with TRBD1 as a possible D gene (5 bases). CDR3 length: 13 residues. V lost 5 bases and J 5 bases, leaving 13 bases between the germline ends. Germline V CDR1 and CDR2: SNHLY, FYNNEI.

V is TRBV6-6 and J is TRBJ2-2, with D perhaps matching TRBD2 (6 bases). V dropped 8 bases and J dropped 3 bases, with 13 bases sitting between them. CDR1 and CDR2 (germline): MNHNY, SVGAGI (reference sequence). CDR3 length: 14 amino acids. Written as DNA, the CDR3 is TGTGCCAGCCAGCGGGTTACAGACACCGGGGAGCTGTTTTTT. This translates into CASQRVTDTGELFF.

J is TRBJ2-7 and V is TRBV18, with 8 bases aligning to TRBD2. Germline values: CDR1 KGHSH, CDR2 LQKENI. V lost 6 bases, J lost 3 bases, and 4 bases stayed unmatched. The CDR3 covers 13 residues. The chain's CDR3 is CASSRGAIYEQYF. DNA of the CDR3: TGTGCCAGCTCGCGGGGGGCCATCTACGAGCAGTACTTC.

The gene calls are TRBV20-1 and TRBJ1-1, with no clear D. CDR1 is DFQATT, CDR2 SNEGSKA, per germline (reference sequence). Trimming cost V 6 bases and J 5 bases, with 10 bases left between them. The CDR3 totals 11 residues. The CDR3: CSAAVETEAFF. CDR3 nucleotide sequence: TGCAGTGCCGCCGTAGAGACTGAAGCTTTCTTT.

This sequence joins TRBV7-9 and TRBJ1-3, with 8 bases identical to TRBD1. The CDR3 length is 13 residues. V dropped 9 bases and J dropped 7; count of bases not matched to a gene: 8. From germline, CDR1 is SEHNR and CDR2 FQNEAQ (reference sequence). In DNA form, the CDR3 reads TGTGCCAGTTCGGACAGGGCCGCTAACACCATATATTTT. This encodes CASSDRAANTIYF.

The chain links TRBV7-2 to TRBJ2-1; 8 nucleotides line up with TRBD2. The CDR3 runs 14 residues. After removal of 4 bases from V and 4 bases from J, the junction contained 3 bases not matched to a gene. The V gene's germline CDR1 is SGHTA and CDR2 FQGNSA. CDR3 DNA: TGTGCCAGCAGCTCGGGACTAGGATACAATGAGCAGTTCTTC. Protein: CASSSGLGYNEQFF.

The V gene is TRBV27, the J gene TRBJ2-7, with 9 bases fitting TRBD1. With 8 bases clipped from V and 3 bases from J, the junction kept 5 bases outside the gene matches. The V gene's germline CDR1 is MNHEY and CDR2 SMNVEV (reference sequence). The CDR3 is 13 amino acids. For the CDR3, the DNA is TGTGCCAGCCGTCGGACAGGGGACTACGAGCAGTACTTC. Its translation: CASRRTGDYEQYF.

This clone was seen a handful of times. The chain combines TRBV5-1 with TRBJ2-3; 11 bases match TRBD2. Per the germline V gene, CDR1 is SGHRS and CDR2 is YFSETQ. With V trimmed by 4 bases and J by 2 bases, 9 bases remained unmatched. The length of the CDR3 is 17 residues. This chain's CDR3 is CASSPELAGEYTDTQYF. The CDR3 DNA sequence: TGCGCCAGCAGCCCTGAACTAGCGGGGGAGTACACAGATACGCAGTATTTT.

This chain links TRBV18 with TRBJ2-7; 7 bases are shared with TRBD2. From germline, CDR1 is KGHSH and CDR2 LQKENI. Trimming cost V 2 bases and J 4 bases; bases outside gene matches: 5. The CDR3 length is 14 residues. The CDR3 loop is CASSPGRGRYEQYF. In DNA, the CDR3 is TGTGCCAGCTCACCAGGGAGGGGTCGTTACGAGCAGTACTTC.

This chain connects TRBV5-1 to TRBJ1-2; D not certain. V was trimmed by 4 bases and J by 2 bases, leaving 15 bases between them. Germline V gene data show CDR1 as SGHRS and CDR2 as YFSETQ. CDR3 length equals 15 residues. The CDR3 DNA reads TGCGCCAGCAGCGAGGGTGCGGGCTCAAACTATGGCTACACCTTC. It is translated as CASSEGAGSNYGYTF. The full variable domain, its missing parts supplied by reference TRBV5-1 and TRBJ1-2, is KAGVTQTPRYLIKTRGQQVTLSCSPISGHRSVSWYQQTPGQGLQFLFEYFSETQRNKGNFPGRFSGRQFSNSRSEMNVSTLELGDSALYLCASSEGAGSNYGYTFGSGTRLTVV.

The V call is TRBV6-6, the J call TRBJ2-1; D is perhaps TRBD2 (6 bases). The CDR3 sequence is 15 residues long. The germline CDR1 and CDR2 sequences are MNHNY and SVGAGI (reference sequence). V lost 6 bases, J lost 0 bases, and 12 bases lay in between. CDR3 sequence: CASRIAGSSYNEQFF. The CDR3 nucleotides are TGTGCCAGCAGGATCGCGGGGTCCTCCTACAATGAGCAGTTCTTC.

V and J are TRBV9 and TRBJ1-2; perhaps TRBD1 as D (5 bases). V was pared by 2 bases and J by 4 bases, with 9 bases between. The CDR3 runs 13 residues. Germline V gene lookup returns CDR1 SGDLS and CDR2 YYNGEE. In DNA, the CDR3 is TGTGCCAGCAGCGTCAGGGAGGGCTATGGCTACACCTTC. It specifies CASSVREGYGYTF.

This chain joins TRBV5-6 and TRBJ1-1; D perhaps matches TRBD1 (6 bases). Germline CDR1 reads SGHDT; CDR2 reads YYEEEE. The CDR3 contains 14 residues. V dropped 4 bases and J dropped 5 bases, with 15 bases sitting between them. CDR3 nucleotides: TGTGCCAGCAGCCCCGGGGGGGCCTCTACTGAAGCTTTCTTT. Protein product: CASSPGGASTEAFF. The full variable domain, rest sourced from reference TRBV5-6 and TRBJ1-1, is DAGVTQSPTHLIKTRGQQVTLRCSPKSGHDTVSWYQQALGQGPQFIFQYYEEEERQRGNFPDRFSGHQFPNYSSELNVNALLLGDSALYLCASSPGGASTEAFFGQGTRLTVV.

The J gene is TRBJ2-1, the V gene TRBV2; 9 bases fit TRBD1. The germline gives CDR1 SNHLY, CDR2 FYNNEI. J gave up 6 bases and V 8 bases, and 5 bases lay outside the gene matches. The CDR3 extends over 13 amino acids. The CDR3 bases are TGTGCCAGCGGGACAGGGCCCCCCAATGAGCAGTTCTTC. As protein: CASGTGPPNEQFF.

The rearrangement joins TRBV7-8 to TRBJ1-5, with 7 bases fitting TRBD1. CDR1 SGHVS and CDR2 FQNEAQ come from the germline V gene. The CDR3 sequence is 16 residues long. The J segment lost 0 bases and the V segment lost 3 bases, leaving 5 bases of the junction unmatched. The CDR3 region is CASSFGTVFSNQPQHF. CDR3 nucleotides: TGTGCCAGCAGCTTTGGGACAGTTTTTAGCAATCAGCCCCAGCATTTT.

The genes are TRBV6-1 and TRBJ1-6; TRBD1 matches at 9 bases. Trimming took 3 bases from V and 7 from J; bases not matched to a gene: 1. The germline V gene has CDR1 MNHNS and CDR2 SASEGT. The CDR3 has 14 residues. The CDR3 DNA reads as TGTGCCAGCAGTGAGGGGACAGGGAATTCACCCCTCCACTTT. This gives the protein CASSEGTGNSPLHF.

V gene TRBV7-9 combines with J gene TRBJ1-3; D gene unclear. Trimming cost V 5 bases and J 3 bases, with 11 bases left between them. Looked up from germline, CDR1 is SEHNR and CDR2 is FQNEAQ (reference sequence). This CDR3 region has 14 residues. CDR3 amino acids: CASSPGGDGNTIYF. The DNA for the CDR3 is TGTGCCAGCAGCCCCGGAGGAGATGGAAACACCATATATTTT.

The chain employs TRBV19 and TRBJ2-5, with no clear D. The DNA end is a closer match to TRBJ2-7, so the J assignment may be wrong. The CDR3 covers 14 residues. CDR1 is LNHDA, CDR2 SQIVND, per germline (reference sequence). DNA of the CDR3: TGTGCCAGTAGTTTGACACTGAGCTCCTACGAGCAGTACTTC. Protein: CASSLTLSSYEQYF.

Only one count was recorded for this clone. The chain carries TRBV27 and TRBJ2-6; TRBD1 agrees at 9 bases. Germline CDR1 MNHEY, CDR2 SMNVEV (reference sequence). V shed 5 bases and J 4 bases; nucleotides not matched to a gene: 9. CDR3 length: 17 amino acids. The CDR3 spells CASSPGQGFSGANVLTF. CDR3 nucleotide sequence: TGTGCCAGCAGTCCGGGACAGGGATTTTCAGGGGCCAACGTCCTGACTTTC.

As concerns this clone: Other nucleotide sequences in the sample specify the same CDR3. The chain has TRBV10-3 and TRBJ1-2; TRBD1 matches at 10 bases. Trimming took 2 bases from V and 5 from J; bases not matched to a gene: 2. Germline values: CDR1 ENHRY, CDR2 SYGVKD. The CDR3 runs 14 residues. CDR3 sequence (DNA): TGTGCCATCAGTGAGGGACAGGGGGGATATGGCTACACCTTC. Protein product: CAISEGQGGYGYTF.

The gene calls are TRBV25-1 and TRBJ2-1; TRBD2 is a possible D gene (5 bases). Between the trimmed V and J ends, which lost 6 bases and 0 bases, there was a span of 15 bases. Germline assignment: CDR1 MGHDK and CDR2 SYGVNS. CDR3 size: 16 residues. CDR3 region: CASRDPLGSSYNEQFF. As DNA, the CDR3 is TGTGCCAGCAGAGACCCGCTAGGGAGCTCCTACAATGAGCAGTTCTTC.

V and J are TRBV27 and TRBJ1-1, with a tentative D call TRBD1 (6 bases). CDR1 is MNHEY and CDR2 is SMNVEV in the germline V gene (reference sequence). The CDR3 covers 13 residues. Trimming took off 2 bases at V and 10 bases at J, with 14 bases between the two ends. The CDR3 loop reads CASSLGGREIAFF. Written as DNA, the CDR3 is TGTGCCAGCAGTTTAGGGGGCAGGGAGATAGCTTTCTTT.

The chain joins TRBV27 to TRBJ2-5, with 7 bases lining up with TRBD1. CDR1 is MNHEY, CDR2 SMNVEV, per germline (reference sequence). With 5 bases clipped from V and 0 bases from J, the junction kept 3 bases outside the gene matches. This CDR3 is built from 14 residues. DNA of the CDR3: TGTGCCAGCAGTCCGGGACAGTACCAAGAGACCCAGTACTTC. Translating it yields CASSPGQYQETQYF.

This chain connects TRBV5-6 to TRBJ2-7; D might be TRBD1 (6 bases). V lost 4 bases and J lost 4, with 15 bases in between. Germline V lookup: CDR1 SGHDT, CDR2 YYEEEE. The CDR3 contains 14 residues. CDR3 sequence (DNA): TGTGCCAGCAGCCCACCCCGTAGGGGGTACGAGCAGTACTTC. Residues: CASSPPRRGYEQYF.

This sequence joins TRBV11-3 and TRBJ2-3; D call uncertain. V shed 3 bases and J shed 0 bases, with 4 bases lying between them. The length of the CDR3 is 13 residues. The germline CDR1 and CDR2 sequences are SGHNT and YENEEA. The CDR3 protein is CASSLRSTDTQYF. Here the CDR3 DNA reads TGTGCCAGCAGCTTGAGAAGCACAGATACGCAGTATTTT.

The rearrangement links TRBV2 to TRBJ2-5; possibly TRBD2 for D (5 bases). The germline gives CDR1 SNHLY, CDR2 FYNNEI. The CDR3 extends over 14 amino acids. Trimming removed 4 bases at V and 4 bases at J, with 13 bases between. The chain's CDR3 is CASSAGSPGETQYF. DNA for the CDR3: TGTGCCAGCAGTGCGGGATCGCCGGGAGAGACCCAGTACTTC.